Listed here are 25 T cell receptor beta chains from one sample, sequenced in a study of shared clonotypes between healthy human individuals. Generated by immunoSEQ multiplex PCR, the TCRdb table keeps only in-frame clones and is missing some. This table has approximately 2.3 million clones, approximately 95% appearing once. Sequencing was done on a sample of naive CD4+ T cells from PBMCs. Subset defined: CD45RA+ positively selected. All receptors derive from a young man in good health. Some clones in this sample may be carry-over from other donors' samples.

This chain uses TRBV10-3 with TRBJ2-3; TRBD2 aligns across 8 bases. Per the germline V gene, CDR1 is ENHRY and CDR2 is SYGVKD. This CDR3 contains 14 residues. V lost 5 bases to trimming and J lost 2 bases; unmatched junction nucleotides: 3. This chain's CDR3 is CAISSSGYTDTQYF. Here the CDR3 DNA reads TGTGCCATCAGTTCTAGCGGGTACACAGATACGCAGTATTTT.

V gene TRBV2 combines with J gene TRBJ2-5; 8 nucleotides line up with TRBD1. J gave up 5 bases and V 2 bases, and 4 bases lay outside the gene matches. This CDR3 is built from 14 residues. Germline CDR1 and CDR2: SNHLY and FYNNEI. CDR3 sequence reads: CASSEQGASETQYF. The CDR3 DNA reads as TGTGCCAGCAGTGAACAGGGGGCTTCCGAGACCCAGTACTTC. The entire variable domain, with the rest obtained from reference TRBV2 and TRBJ2-5, is as follows: EPEVTQTPSHQVTQMGQEVILRCVPISNHLYFYWYRQILGQKVEFLVSFYNNEISEKSEIFDDQFSVERPDGSNFTLKIRSTKLEDSAMYFCASSEQGASETQYFGPGTRLLVL.

This sequence joins TRBV28 and TRBJ1-5; D remains unclear. The CDR3 has 14 amino acids. Germline loops: CDR1 MDHEN, CDR2 SYDVKM. Deletions cut 4 bases from V and 4 bases from J, with 11 bases between. The CDR3 loop is CASSSPPTNQPQHF. CDR3 nucleotides: TGTGCCAGCAGTTCCCCCCCGACTAATCAGCCCCAGCATTTT.

The chain links TRBV5-4 to TRBJ2-7, with 8 bases matching TRBD1. V was pared by 0 bases and J by 2 bases, with 4 bases of the junction left unmatched. Germline CDR1 is SGHNT and CDR2 is YYREEE (reference sequence). This CDR3 spans 15 amino acids. The CDR3 reads CASSLGKTGAYEQYF. Written as DNA, the CDR3 is TGTGCCAGCAGCTTGGGCAAGACAGGGGCCTACGAGCAGTACTTC.

The J gene is TRBJ2-7, the V gene TRBV20-1; 7 nucleotides line up with TRBD1. Unmatched junction bases numbered 0, after V lost 6 bases and J lost 1 base. Per germline, CDR1 DFQATT and CDR2 SNEGSKA (reference sequence). The CDR3 length is 11 residues. The CDR3 coding sequence is TGCAGTGCGGACAGGTCCTACGAGCAGTACTTC. The encoded protein is CSADRSYEQYF.

This chain joins TRBV4-2 and TRBJ2-1; D unresolved. Germline V gives CDR1 LGHNA, CDR2 YNFKEQ. V shed 2 bases and J shed 6 bases, with 14 bases lying between them. The CDR3 runs 15 residues. DNA of the CDR3: TGTGCCAGCAGCCAAAATACTGGGATCCTCAATGAGCAGTTCTTC. It specifies CASSQNTGILNEQFF.

DNA of the CDR3: TGTGCCTGGAGTGGTTCGGGGTATGAGCAGTTCTTC. Translating gives CAWSGSGYEQFF. This sequence joins TRBV30 and TRBJ2-1; maybe TRBD2 (5 bases). This CDR3 contains 12 residues. Germline values: CDR1 GTSNPN, CDR2 SVGIG (reference sequence). Trimming removed 1 base at V and 8 bases at J, with 9 bases between.

The chain employs TRBV4-1 and TRBJ2-7; no firm D call. Germline-derived CDR1 and CDR2 are MGHRA and YSYEKL. This CDR3 has 15 residues. V was shortened by 0 bases and J by 2 bases, with 11 bases between the two germline ends. The CDR3 here is CASSQDRVVAYEQYF. CDR3 coding DNA: TGCGCCAGCAGCCAAGATAGGGTGGTGGCCTACGAGCAGTACTTC.

The chain carries TRBV11-3 and TRBJ2-7; D is ambiguous. V lost 11 bases, J lost 2 bases, and 13 bases lay in between. The CDR3 runs to 12 residues. Germline assignment: CDR1 SGHNT and CDR2 YENEEA. This CDR3 reads CAQPPYPYEQYF. The CDR3 DNA reads as TGTGCCCAGCCCCCCTACCCCTACGAGCAGTACTTC.

The chain uses TRBV6-4 and TRBJ2-1; D gene unclear. V lost 4 bases to trimming and J lost 4 bases, with 14 bases between them. This CDR3 contains 15 residues. CDR1 MRHNA and CDR2 SNTAGT come from the germline V gene. The chain's CDR3 is CASSAYAAKYNEQFF. The CDR3 nucleotides read TGTGCCAGCAGTGCGTACGCGGCGAAATACAATGAGCAGTTCTTC.

This clone is a singleton in its sample. The J gene is TRBJ2-3, the V gene TRBV7-3, with 9 bases identical to TRBD2. The trim removed 5 bases at V and 0 bases at J, leaving 6 bases unmatched. This CDR3 has 16 residues. The V gene's germline CDR1 is SGHTA and CDR2 FQGTGA. CDR3 nucleotide sequence: TGTGCCAGCAGCCCCCAGACTAGCGGTAGCACAGATACGCAGTATTTT. This encodes CASSPQTSGSTDTQYF.

This sequence joins TRBV6-5 and TRBJ2-2; 8 nucleotides match TRBD2. Germline lookup yields CDR1 MNHEY and CDR2 SVGAGI. The length of the CDR3 is 14 residues. The J segment lost 4 bases and the V segment lost 11 bases, leaving 9 bases of the junction unmatched. CDR3 residues: CASGREKSTGELFF. The CDR3 nucleotides read TGTGCCTCCGGGAGGGAAAAAAGCACCGGGGAGCTGTTTTTT.

The chain combines TRBV28 with TRBJ2-3; the D gene is possibly TRBD2 (6 bases). Trimming shortened V by 5 bases and J by 8 bases, and 23 bases separated the two germline ends. The CDR3 contains 16 residues. The germline gives CDR1 MDHEN, CDR2 SYDVKM. CDR3 residues: CASSQAGGTPSGTQYF. CDR3 in DNA: TGTGCCAGCAGTCAGGCAGGCGGGACCCCCTCGGGTACGCAGTATTTT.

V and J are TRBV5-1 and TRBJ2-7; D is tentatively TRBD1 or TRBD2 (5 bases each). V lost 4 bases and J 3 bases, leaving 17 bases between the germline ends. The CDR3 loop spans 15 amino acids. The germline V gene encodes CDR1 SGHRS and CDR2 YFSETQ. CDR3 protein: CASSPGTASYYEQYF. The CDR3 DNA reads TGCGCCAGCAGCCCCGGGACCGCTAGTTACTACGAGCAGTACTTC.

This chain connects TRBV7-6 to TRBJ1-1, with D possibly being TRBD1 (5 bases). Germline loops: CDR1 SGHVS, CDR2 FNYEAQ. The CDR3 totals 16 residues. The V end lost 5 bases, the J end lost 0 bases, and 16 bases lay between the germline ends. The CDR3 here is CASSHQKSGMNTEAFF. The CDR3 nucleotides are TGTGCCAGCAGCCACCAAAAGTCAGGGATGAACACTGAAGCTTTCTTT.

This clone was recorded only once. V and J are TRBV19 and TRBJ1-5; D is unresolved. The CDR3 totals 16 residues. From germline, CDR1 is LNHDA and CDR2 SQIVND (reference sequence). The V and J ends lost 6 bases and 6 bases respectively, with 21 bases between them. CDR3 bases: TGTGCCAGTAGATTTGGGCCGGGCCCGGAGGGTCAGCCCCAGCATTTT. Protein sequence: CASRFGPGPEGQPQHF.

The V gene is TRBV29-1, the J gene TRBJ2-6; 7 bases match TRBD1. The CDR3 runs to 17 residues. CDR1 SQVTM and CDR2 ANQGSEA come from the germline V gene. This CDR3 is CTLTRGGWQSGANVLTF. Here the CDR3 DNA reads TGCACCTTAACGAGAGGGGGCTGGCAATCTGGGGCCAACGTCCTGACTTTC.

The chain uses TRBV7-9 and TRBJ2-1; TRBD2 aligns across 7 bases. There are 16 residues in the CDR3. Germline CDR1 is SEHNR and CDR2 is FQNEAQ (reference sequence). The trim removed 3 bases at V and 6 bases at J, leaving 11 bases unmatched. The CDR3 DNA reads as TGTGCCAGCAGCTTCTTAACGACGGGAGGCGGCAATGAGCAGTTCTTC. Translated: CASSFLTTGGGNEQFF.

Here the CDR3 DNA reads TGCGCCAGCAGCCATCGGACCGATATGAACACTGAAGCTTTCTTT. It specifies CASSHRTDMNTEAFF. The gene calls are TRBV5-1 and TRBJ1-1; no clear D gene. This CDR3 region has 15 residues. The germline V and J ends were trimmed by 4 bases and 0 bases, with 13 bases remaining between them. Germline V lookup: CDR1 SGHRS, CDR2 YFSETQ.

The chain joins TRBV5-6 to TRBJ2-7, with a possible D match to TRBD1 (6 bases). The CDR3 is 16 amino acids. Germline CDR1 and CDR2: SGHDT and YYEEEE. Trimming removed 4 bases from V and 0 bases from J, with 17 bases in between. This chain's CDR3 is CASSPGGGTTSYEQYF. CDR3 bases: TGTGCCAGCAGCCCTGGGGGTGGGACAACCTCCTACGAGCAGTACTTC.

V gene TRBV11-2 combines with J gene TRBJ2-3; 8 bases fit TRBD1. J gave up 5 bases and V 4 bases, and 5 bases lay outside the gene matches. The CDR3 length is 14 residues. CDR1 and CDR2 from the germline V gene are SGHAT and FQNNGV. Here the CDR3 DNA reads TGTGCCAGCAGCTCCTGGACAGGGATAGATACGCAGTATTTT. This codes for CASSSWTGIDTQYF.

This chain joins TRBV5-1 and TRBJ1-4; a weak D match, TRBD1 (6 bases). This CDR3 has 13 amino acids. The germline V and J ends were trimmed by 5 bases and 8 bases, with 13 bases remaining between them. The germline CDR1 and CDR2 sequences are SGHRS and YFSETQ. The chain's CDR3 is CASRDSGSEKLFF. The CDR3 DNA sequence: TGCGCCAGCAGGGACAGCGGCTCCGAAAAACTGTTTTTT.

This clone was seen a single time. V gene TRBV6-1 combines with J gene TRBJ1-2; 12 bases agree with TRBD1. In germline, CDR1 is MNHNS, CDR2 SASEGT. V gave up 1 base and J gave up 7 bases; unmatched junction bases: 10. The length of the CDR3 is 17 residues. DNA of the CDR3: TGTGCCAGCAGTGAAGTCATCGGGGGACAGGGGGCATTTGGCTACACCTTC. It specifies CASSEVIGGQGAFGYTF.

The rearrangement links TRBV15 to TRBJ2-4, with 10 bases that match TRBD1. The CDR3 consists of 16 residues. J gave up 5 bases and V 5 bases, and 9 bases lay outside the gene matches. In germline, CDR1 is LNHNV, CDR2 YYDKDF (reference sequence). CDR3 bases: TGTGCCACCAGCCGATCGTTGACAGGGGGCGAAAACATTCAGTACTTC. It translates to CATSRSLTGGENIQYF.

Details on this clone: In the same sample, other DNA sequences code for this CDR3. V gene TRBV28 combines with J gene TRBJ1-2, with D possibly TRBD1 on 5 matching bases. Per the germline V gene, CDR1 is MDHEN and CDR2 is SYDVKM. The CDR3 is 13 amino acids. V gave up 2 bases and J gave up 4 bases, with 8 bases separating them. CDR3 sequence (DNA): TGTGCCAGCAGTTTAAGGGGCGGCTATGGCTACACCTTC. It is translated as CASSLRGGYGYTF.